This paragraph covers one T cell receptor beta chain sequence. Original analysis: Amplification with reference gene primers provided the estimates of nucleated cell counts. Profiled with immunoSEQ multiplex PCR; TCRdb holds only in-frame clones, not every one. For V, J and clone size, that table is used; D and trimming come from the DNA. The repertoire holds roughly 150,000 clones, with approximately 85% as singletons. The data were taken from a study of blood T cell repertoires in COVID-19. In the study overall: Sample material is recorded as cDNA or gDNA derived from T cells, B-cell-depleted T cells, or PBMCs.

Per germline, CDR1 GTSNPN and CDR2 SVGIG (reference sequence). This CDR3 is built from 15 residues. V lost 3 bases, J lost 2 bases, and 11 bases lay in between. J is TRBJ1-6 and V is TRBV30; D gene uncertain. Sequencing input: peripheral blood. This TCR was recovered from a woman of 80 years or more with COVID-19, enrolled during active disease. The CDR3 loop is CAWRPTGAYNSPLHF. In nucleotides, the CDR3 is TGTGCCTGGAGACCAACCGGGGCCTATAATTCACCCCTCCACTTT.